The clone carrying this TCR beta chain came up a few times. The antigen remains unidentified. One end of the junction fails to match germline, which may point to a read error. The data were taken from a study of cytomegalovirus exposure and HLA in healthy donors. Points from the study as a whole: A later analysis reportedly identified an Asian-associated ancestry cluster as carrying fewer N-insertions than the roughly 600-donor mean. Sequences of the TCR beta chain were said to predict the HLA-A and HLA-B alleles of most subjects accurately. Most of the TCR beta V segments (in an earlier analysis) were productive either about 87% or about 30% of the time.

Primers: 60 Vbeta forward and 13 Jbeta reverse. Repertoires were generated with immunoSEQ multiplex PCR, while TCRdb's copy carries only in-frame clones and drops some. This table has around 200,000 clones, 85% appearing once. The CDR3 runs 11 residues. The V gene's germline CDR1 is GTSNPN and CDR2 SVGIG (reference sequence). The receptor comes from a woman in her forties or fifties in good health and CMV-seronegative. The chain carries TRBV30 and TRBJ2-7, with a tentative D call TRBD1 (6 bases). The sample taken for sequencing was PBMCs. The CDR3 DNA sequence: TGTGCCGGGAGCAGGGGCGACGAGCAGTACTTC. The encoded protein is CAGSRGDEQYF.